These 6 T cell receptor beta chains came from one sample sequenced in a study of T cell responses to AZD1222 COVID-19 vaccine. Sequencing was performed with immunoSEQ multiplex PCR; in TCRdb, only in-frame clones are kept and a portion is missing. The top ten clones hold roughly 11% of a sample with over 150,000 clones, almost 90% of them seen once. Specimen: peripheral blood, collected 28 days after the second AZD1222 dose. The receptors originated from an adult who received the AZD1222 COVID-19 vaccine.

The chain recombines TRBV5-6 with TRBJ2-1, with TRBD2 matching 10 bases. V was pared by 2 bases and J by 2 bases, with 4 bases of the junction left unmatched. The CDR3 runs to 16 residues. Germline CDR1 is SGHDT and CDR2 is YYEEEE. CDR3 in amino acids: CASSFWTSGPYNEQFF. In DNA form, the CDR3 reads TGTGCCAGCAGCTTCTGGACTAGCGGTCCCTACAATGAGCAGTTCTTC.

V usage is TRBV6-2 or TRBV6-3 and J usage is TRBJ2-5; D call uncertain. V was clipped by 1 base and J by 5 bases, with 5 bases between them. CDR1 and CDR2 (germline): MNHEY, SVGEGT. This CDR3 comprises 12 residues. CDR3 residues: CASSYLVETQYF. The CDR3 DNA reads TGTGCCAGCAGTTACTTAGTGGAGACCCAGTACTTC.

The chain recombines TRBV11-2 with TRBJ1-6; D might be TRBD1 (5 bases). There are 15 residues in the CDR3. Trimming stripped 5 bases from V and 8 bases from J, with 16 bases between. Germline assignment: CDR1 SGHAT and CDR2 FQNNGV. The CDR3 DNA follows: TGTGCCAGCAGCCCCGAGTTGGGGGGGGATTCACCCCTCCACTTT. It is translated as CASSPELGGDSPLHF.

The J gene is TRBJ2-1, the V gene TRBV6-6; D is tentatively TRBD1 or TRBD2 (5 bases each). Deletions cut 0 bases from V and 6 bases from J, with 6 bases between. This CDR3 is 13 amino acids long. CDR1 is MNHNY, CDR2 SVGAGI, per germline (reference sequence). The CDR3 DNA reads as TGTGCCAGCAGTTACTCGGGGGTCAATGAGCAGTTCTTC. Its translation is CASSYSGVNEQFF.

V usage is TRBV9 and J usage is TRBJ2-7; TRBD1 agrees at 11 bases. The CDR3 consists of 15 residues. The V segment lost 3 bases and the J segment 5 bases; nucleotides outside the gene matches: 7. Looked up from germline, CDR1 is SGDLS and CDR2 is YYNGEE. The CDR3 protein is CASSGGTGGVHEQYF. The CDR3 coding sequence is TGTGCCAGCAGCGGGGGGACAGGGGGTGTCCACGAGCAGTACTTC.

The chain employs TRBV29-1 and TRBJ1-2; perhaps TRBD1 as D (5 bases). Germline V lookup: CDR1 SQVTM, CDR2 ANQGSEA. Deletions cut 4 bases from V and 4 bases from J, with 13 bases between. The CDR3 runs to 13 residues. The CDR3 DNA reads TGCAGCGTTGTCCCGGACACAGGCTATGGCTACACCTTC. Its translation is CSVVPDTGYGYTF.